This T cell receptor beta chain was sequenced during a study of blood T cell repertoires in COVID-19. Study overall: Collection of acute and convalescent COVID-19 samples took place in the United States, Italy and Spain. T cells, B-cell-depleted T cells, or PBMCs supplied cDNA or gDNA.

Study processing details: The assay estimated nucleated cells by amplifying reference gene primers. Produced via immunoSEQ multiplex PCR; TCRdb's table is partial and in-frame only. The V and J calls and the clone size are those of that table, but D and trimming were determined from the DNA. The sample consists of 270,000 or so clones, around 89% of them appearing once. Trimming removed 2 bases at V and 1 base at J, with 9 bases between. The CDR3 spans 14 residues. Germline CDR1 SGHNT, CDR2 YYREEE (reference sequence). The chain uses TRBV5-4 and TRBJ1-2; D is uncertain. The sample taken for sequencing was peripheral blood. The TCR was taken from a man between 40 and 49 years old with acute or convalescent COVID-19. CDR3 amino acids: CASSFVGVNYGYTF. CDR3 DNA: TGTGCCAGCAGCTTCGTCGGGGTTAACTATGGCTACACCTTC. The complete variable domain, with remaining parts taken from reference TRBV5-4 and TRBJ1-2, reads ETGVTQSPTHLIKTRGQQVTLRCSSQSGHNTVSWYQQALGQGPQFIFQYYREEENGRGNFPPRFSGLQFPNYSSELNVNALELDDSALYLCASSFVGVNYGYTFGSGTRLTVV.